This T cell receptor beta chain was recorded in a study of CD8 T cells in ankylosing spondylitis (dated by TCRdb to 2017 to 2019). In the study overall: T cell receptor beta repertoires were profiled in healthy donors and ankylosing spondylitis patients so that disease-linked TCR variants could be found. The full study cohort comprised roughly 24 ankylosing spondylitis patients and roughly 100 healthy donors. Samples of peripheral blood were taken, and for ankylosing spondylitis patients, synovial fluid was collected as well. Broad study findings and their caveats: A TCR beta motif of eight highly homologous amino acid variants appeared characteristic of blood from ankylosing spondylitis patients. In peripheral blood, the disease-linked clones were found at relatively low frequencies and had a CD8+ phenotype. Some motif variants had previously been reported in the synovial fluid and blood of reactive arthritis patients, which suggests shared mechanisms of disease initiation. According to the report, matched synovial fluid samples from ankylosing spondylitis patients were significantly enriched for the disease-linked clones.

Sequenced using an Illumina HiSeq 2500. Quantitative 5'-RACE with molecular barcodes was the method used to prepare the TCR beta libraries. On the study's bioinformatics: A new computational method, built on a probabilistic model of VDJ rearrangement, was used to identify disease-linked TCR variants. Through fastp at Q25 and MiXCR, TCRdb rebuilt clones from the public reads, retaining in-frame beta chains. Every entry covers one CDR3 protein and lists the most common genes and DNA from its rows. The V and J calls here are based on TCRdb, not the publication. The sample table lists about 360,000 distinct CDR3 sequences, 20% of them with a count of one. The ten largest clones add up to approximately 14% of the sample. This clonotype was observed a few times. Its antigen specificity is not known. No base qualities exist here, and no much larger clone lies one base off it. Input material: blood, either unsorted or a sorted T cell fraction (not recorded which). The clonotype was recovered from a male donor with ankylosing spondylitis or in good health (not recorded which).

The DNA sequence is as follows: TGTGCCAGCACCCGGGAGGGGGGCCCTCCTAACTATGGCTACACCTTC. This encodes CASTREGGPPNYGYTF. This receptor chain uses TRBV12-3 or TRBV12-4 and TRBJ1-2; a tentative D call is TRBD1 (6 bases match). The CDR3 numbers 16 residues from cysteine through phenylalanine. The read is trimmed to its CDR3 DNA, 48 bases read in frame from base 1. The V end loses 7 bases and the J end loses 0 bases, and a stretch of 18 bases separates them.